This TCR beta chain was profiled in a study of T cell changes during pregnancy in multiple sclerosis. This CDR3 spans 13 amino acids. Germline values: CDR1 LGHNA, CDR2 YNFKEQ. V shed 3 bases and J 6 bases; nucleotides not matched to a gene: 1. Using immunoSEQ multiplex PCR, the repertoire was profiled, and TCRdb retains in-frame clones only, with some absent. The data contain roughly 75,000 clones, roughly 91% of them singletons. This clone was detected only once. This TCR was recovered from a female donor in good health, enrolled as a control in a pregnancy study. This chain joins TRBV4-2 and TRBJ1-2, with TRBD1 matching over 10 bases. The sample in question was peripheral blood, obtained after pregnancy. The CDR3: CASSQTGGDGYTF. CDR3 nucleotide sequence: TGTGCCAGCAGCCAGACAGGGGGCGATGGCTACACCTTC.